The TCR beta chain described here comes from a study of blood T cell repertoires in COVID-19. Turning to the study itself: Italy, Spain and the United States were the sources of the convalescent and acute COVID-19 samples. T cells, B-cell-depleted T cells, or PBMCs provided the cDNA or gDNA that served as material.

CDR3 length equals 15 residues. The V gene end was trimmed by 1 base and the J gene end by 5 bases; junction bases not matched to a gene: 4. In germline, CDR1 is SGHTA, CDR2 FQGTGA. The authors' processing: Counts of nucleated cells, estimated from reference gene primer amplification, were obtained. Some clones are missing from TCRdb's copy, which holds only in-frame ones; the method was immunoSEQ multiplex PCR. V and J calls and clone size are given by that table; D and trimming were obtained from the DNA. The sample includes some 90,000 clones, approximately 86% seen only once; the top ten take 1.2%.

V gene TRBV7-3 combines with J gene TRBJ2-1; TRBD1 agrees at 8 bases. This clonotype was sampled from a man older than 75 with active or convalescent COVID-19. The specimen was peripheral blood. CDR3 amino acids: CASSLNTGQDNEQFF. The CDR3 nucleotides read TGTGCCAGCAGCTTAAATACGGGACAGGACAATGAGCAGTTCTTC.